These T cell receptor beta chains were read from a single sample in a study of blood T cell repertoires in COVID-19. Sequenced by immunoSEQ multiplex PCR; TCRdb stores in-frame clones only, minus some. In the table there are some 380,000 clones, 70% to 90% of which are singletons. The sequenced sample was PBMCs or T cells enriched from blood (not recorded which). All receptors derive from a woman aged 40 to 55 with acute COVID-19. CDR3s include the opening cysteine and the closing phenylalanine or tryptophan. Fields, in order: D gene, J gene, V gene, clone size, CDR3 DNA, CDR3 protein. The D gene is left open where the match is weak. A row's size may be missing; if present it is once, few, many or a size class.

D: -
J: TRBJ1-1
V: TRBV9
size: few
DNA: TGTGCCAGCAGCGTAAGAGCGAACACTGAAGCTTTCTTT
CDR3: CASSVRANTEAFF

D: TRBD1
J: TRBJ1-2
V: TRBV5-1
size: -
DNA: TGCGCCAGCAGCTTAGGGACAGTGGGGAACTATGGCTACACCTTC
CDR3: CASSLGTVGNYGYTF

D: -
J: TRBJ1-2
V: TRBV19
size: -
DNA: TGTGCCAGTATGACCCGGGCACAGGGCTATGGCTACACCTTC
CDR3: CASMTRAQGYGYTF

D: TRBD1
J: TRBJ2-4
V: TRBV5-1
size: -
DNA: TGCGCCAGCAGCTTGGTCGTGGGGACAGTGGGAAGGCACATTCAGTACTTC
CDR3: CASSLVVGTVGRHIQYF

D: -
J: TRBJ1-1
V: TRBV30
size: -
DNA: TGTGCCTGGAGTGATGTCGGGGGCACTGAAGCTTTCTTT
CDR3: CAWSDVGGTEAFF

D: TRBD2
J: TRBJ2-1
V: TRBV7-6
size: many
DNA: TGTGCCAGCAGACAAAGAGCGGGTCTAGCGGGGGCCGGGGGCTACAATGAGCAGTTCTTC
CDR3: CASRQRAGLAGAGGYNEQFF

D: TRBD1
J: TRBJ1-1
V: TRBV5-1
size: -
DNA: TGCGCCAGCAGCTCGACAGGGGCCGCGAACACTGAAGCTTTCTTT
CDR3: CASSSTGAANTEAFF

D: -
J: TRBJ2-1
V: TRBV14
size: -
DNA: TGTGCCAGCAGCCCCTCCCTAGCCCACAATGAGCAGTTCTTC
CDR3: CASSPSLAHNEQFF

D: -
J: TRBJ1-2
V: TRBV9
size: -
DNA: TGTGCCAGCAGCGTAGGTGGCCAGATCTATGGCTACACCTTC
CDR3: CASSVGGQIYGYTF

D: -
J: TRBJ1-4
V: TRBV5-1
size: few
DNA: TGCGCCAGCAGCTTGGCCAAGAGATCTAATGAAAAACTGTTTTTT
CDR3: CASSLAKRSNEKLFF

D: -
J: TRBJ1-5
V: TRBV6-6
size: few
DNA: TGTGCCACCGGACTAAACGATCAGCCCCAGCATTTT
CDR3: CATGLNDQPQHF

D: TRBD2
J: TRBJ2-2
V: TRBV7-6
size: -
DNA: TGTGCCAGCAGCTTAACAGCGGGGGGAGTCGGCACCGGGGAGCTGTTTTTT
CDR3: CASSLTAGGVGTGELFF

D: TRBD1
J: TRBJ1-3
V: TRBV3-1/TRBV3-2
size: few
DNA: TGTGCCAGCAGCCAGTTACCGGGACAGGGGAGCTCTGGAAACACCATATATTTT
CDR3: CASSQLPGQGSSGNTIYF

D: -
J: TRBJ2-2
V: TRBV19
size: once
DNA: TGTGCCAGTAGTATAGAAGGGGCCACCGGGGAGCTGTTTTTT
CDR3: CASSIEGATGELFF

D: -
J: TRBJ1-4
V: TRBV2
size: -
DNA: TGTGCCAGCAGCAGGAACACAGCAACTAATGAAAAACTGTTTTTT
CDR3: CASSRNTATNEKLFF

D: -
J: TRBJ1-1
V: TRBV10-1
size: -
DNA: TGCGCCAGCAGTGAAGGGGTAGGAGTTGGGATAAACACTGAAGCTTTCTTT
CDR3: CASSEGVGVGINTEAFF

D: -
J: TRBJ2-2
V: TRBV5-4
size: -
DNA: TGTGCCAGCAGCTTGAAGGGGGCCGGGGAGCTGTTTTTT
CDR3: CASSLKGAGELFF

D: -
J: TRBJ2-5
V: TRBV28
size: -
DNA: TGTGCCAGCAATAGAGGAGGAACCCAAGAGACCCAGTACTTC
CDR3: CASNRGGTQETQYF

D: TRBD1
J: TRBJ1-6
V: TRBV19
size: -
DNA: TGTGCCAGTAGTAGCCCCCGACAGGGGCGCTCACCCCTCCACTTT
CDR3: CASSSPRQGRSPLHF

D: -
J: TRBJ1-5
V: TRBV23-1
size: -
DNA: TGCGCCAGCAGTCATGCAGGGGTGGGTAAAAATCAGCCCCAGCATTTT
CDR3: CASSHAGVGKNQPQHF

D: TRBD1
J: TRBJ1-5
V: TRBV6-1
size: -
DNA: TGTGCCAGCAGTGTCCTTTTGACAGGGGGCCACTATCAGCCCCAGCATTTT
CDR3: CASSVLLTGGHYQPQHF

D: -
J: TRBJ1-1
V: TRBV2
size: few
DNA: TGTGCCAGCCGCGGGGGGACCAACGCTTTCTTT
CDR3: CASRGGTNAFF

D: -
J: TRBJ2-2
V: TRBV9
size: once
DNA: TGTGCCAGCACCGACAGGCAGAACACCGGGGAGCTGTTTTTT
CDR3: CASTDRQNTGELFF

D: -
J: TRBJ1-1
V: TRBV12-3/TRBV12-4
size: -
DNA: TGTGCCAGTTTTGGAGGAATGAACACTGAAGCTTTCTTT
CDR3: CASFGGMNTEAFF

D: TRBD1
J: TRBJ1-1
V: TRBV12-5
size: -
DNA: TGTGCTAGTGGTTCCACCAGAGGGGACAGTGAAGCTTTCTTT
CDR3: CASGSTRGDSEAFF

D: -
J: TRBJ1-3
V: TRBV3-1/TRBV3-2
size: -
DNA: TGTGCCAGCAGCCAAGTTCCAGGTCAGCGGGCTGGAAACACCATATATTTT
CDR3: CASSQVPGQRAGNTIYF

D: -
J: TRBJ1-1
V: TRBV18
size: -
DNA: TGTGCCAGCTCAGCATCTAAACAGGGTAATGAAGCTTTCTTT
CDR3: CASSASKQGNEAFF

D: -
J: TRBJ2-3
V: TRBV18
size: -
DNA: TGTGCCAGCTCACCGGGCCGGACTCCAGATACGCAGTATTTT
CDR3: CASSPGRTPDTQYF

D: -
J: TRBJ1-3
V: TRBV29-1
size: once
DNA: TGCAGCGCCAGACAGGCCCCTGGAAACACCATATATTTT
CDR3: CSARQAPGNTIYF

D: -
J: TRBJ1-3
V: TRBV6-5
size: -
DNA: TGTGCCAGCAGATCGGGACTCCTCTCTGGAAACACCATATATTTT
CDR3: CASRSGLLSGNTIYF

D: -
J: TRBJ2-1
V: TRBV29-1
size: -
DNA: TGCAGCGTTGAATTCCAATACAATGAGCAGTTCTTC
CDR3: CSVEFQYNEQFF

D: TRBD1
J: TRBJ1-4
V: TRBV7-8
size: -
DNA: TGTGCCAGCAACACAGGGGCTGGTGAAAAACTGTTTTTT
CDR3: CASNTGAGEKLFF

D: -
J: TRBJ1-2
V: TRBV2
size: -
DNA: TGTGCCAGCAGTCCAGACACGTTCTATGGCTACACCTTC
CDR3: CASSPDTFYGYTF

D: -
J: TRBJ1-6
V: TRBV11-2
size: once
DNA: TGTGCCAGCAGCTTAGCAGGGATCCTTAATTCACCCCTCCACTTT
CDR3: CASSLAGILNSPLHF

D: -
J: TRBJ2-3
V: TRBV5-1
size: once
DNA: TGCGCCAGCAGCTTGGAGGTAGCAGGGACGCAGTATTTT
CDR3: CASSLEVAGTQYF

D: -
J: TRBJ1-5
V: TRBV6-5
size: -
DNA: TGTGCCAGCAGAGTCGTCAGTAATCAGCCCCAGCATTTT
CDR3: CASRVVSNQPQHF

D: -
J: TRBJ2-2
V: TRBV7-9
size: -
DNA: TGTGCCAGCAGCTTAAACGGGGTGAACACCGGGGAGCTGTTTTTT
CDR3: CASSLNGVNTGELFF

D: -
J: TRBJ1-3
V: TRBV19
size: few
DNA: TGTGCCAGTAGTATCGGGGGGATCTCTGGAAACACCATATATTTT
CDR3: CASSIGGISGNTIYF

D: -
J: TRBJ1-5
V: TRBV19
size: -
DNA: TGTGCCAGTAGTATAGGGGCAGGTCGCAATCAGCCCCAGCATTTT
CDR3: CASSIGAGRNQPQHF

D: -
J: TRBJ1-4
V: TRBV2
size: -
DNA: TGTGCCAGCAGTGAAGTTGAAACAGTCCAATCCGAAAAACTGTTTTTT
CDR3: CASSEVETVQSEKLFF

D: TRBD1
J: TRBJ1-1
V: TRBV15
size: -
DNA: TGTGCCACCAGCAGGCGGGGACAGTGGAACACTGAAGCTTTCTTT
CDR3: CATSRRGQWNTEAFF

D: -
J: TRBJ1-1
V: TRBV6-5
size: -
DNA: TGTGCCAGCAGTACCCCCGGCGGGGATGGGACTGAAGCTTTCTTT
CDR3: CASSTPGGDGTEAFF

D: TRBD1
J: TRBJ2-6
V: TRBV2
size: -
DNA: TGTGCCAGCAGTAGGACAGGGACAACCAACTCTGGGGCCAACGTCCTGACTTTC
CDR3: CASSRTGTTNSGANVLTF

D: -
J: TRBJ1-6
V: TRBV19
size: -
DNA: TGTGCCAGTAGTATAGGCGGGAGCTCCTATAATTCACCCCTCCACTTT
CDR3: CASSIGGSSYNSPLHF

D: TRBD1
J: TRBJ1-2
V: TRBV20-1
size: -
DNA: TGCAGTGCTAGTACCCCACAGGGGGCAGAGGGCTACACCTTC
CDR3: CSASTPQGAEGYTF

D: -
J: TRBJ1-2
V: TRBV11-2
size: -
DNA: TGTGCCAGCAGCCCCATTTCTAACTATGGCTACACCTTC
CDR3: CASSPISNYGYTF

D: -
J: TRBJ1-1
V: TRBV9
size: -
DNA: TGTGCCAGCAGCGTAGGGCCGACAGATCTAAACACTGAAGCTTTCTTT
CDR3: CASSVGPTDLNTEAFF

D: TRBD1
J: TRBJ2-1
V: TRBV6-6
size: -
DNA: TGTGCCAGCAGTCCTAATCTAGGGACAGCTGGAAAAAGCTCCTACAATGAGCAGTTCTTC
CDR3: CASSPNLGTAGKSSYNEQFF

D: -
J: TRBJ1-3
V: TRBV10-3
size: -
DNA: TGTGCCACCACCCTTAGGGAGCCTGGAAACACCATATATTTT
CDR3: CATTLREPGNTIYF

D: TRBD2
J: TRBJ2-1
V: TRBV7-2
size: -
DNA: TGTGCCAGCAGCTTCCGGGGGGACTACAATGAGCAGTTCTTC
CDR3: CASSFRGDYNEQFF

D: TRBD1
J: TRBJ1-1
V: TRBV3-1/TRBV3-2
size: -
DNA: TGTGCCAGCAGCCCCGCTTGGCAGGGGGCTGAAGCTTTCTTT
CDR3: CASSPAWQGAEAFF

D: -
J: TRBJ1-1
V: TRBV19
size: -
DNA: TGTGCCAGTACCGTCGCGAGGAACACTGAAGCTTTCTTT
CDR3: CASTVARNTEAFF